Each of the 15 T cell receptor beta chains below was sequenced from the same sample in a study of blood T cell repertoires in COVID-19. The protocol was immunoSEQ multiplex PCR, while the TCRdb copy is restricted to in-frame clones and leaves out a portion. The table shows 200,000 or so clones, with about 85% occurring only once. The sequencing sample was made of peripheral blood. These receptors were collected from a human donor in a cohort sampled during active COVID-19.

The gene calls are TRBV6-1 and TRBJ2-3; D gene unclear. V was pared by 3 bases and J by 6 bases, with 10 bases between. Per germline, CDR1 MNHNS and CDR2 SASEGT. This CDR3 contains 13 residues. For the CDR3, the DNA is TGTGCCAGCAGTGATATTTTTCGGGATACGCAGTATTTT. Translation: CASSDIFRDTQYF.

The chain couples TRBV5-1 to TRBJ1-1; D not resolved. CDR3 length equals 15 residues. V was clipped by 0 bases and J by 0 bases, with 9 bases between them. Germline CDR1 reads SGHRS; CDR2 reads YFSETQ. The DNA for the CDR3 is TGCGCCAGCAGCTTGGACTCCAGGTTGAACACTGAAGCTTTCTTT. Its protein product is CASSLDSRLNTEAFF.

V is TRBV7-2 and J is TRBJ1-3; D not certain. The CDR3 has 15 residues. Trimming removed 1 base at V and 3 bases at J, with 10 bases between. Germline CDR1 is SGHTA and CDR2 is FQGNSA. The CDR3 loop is CASSLGAVSGNTIYF. The DNA of the CDR3 is TGTGCCAGCAGCTTAGGCGCGGTTAGTGGAAACACCATATATTTT.

The chain is built from TRBV28 and TRBJ2-2, with TRBD1 as a possible D gene (6 bases). Germline CDR1 reads MDHEN; CDR2 reads SYDVKM. The CDR3 totals 13 residues. V was trimmed by 6 bases and J by 1 base, leaving 6 bases between them. The CDR3 loop reads CASRGQNTGELFF. Written as DNA, the CDR3 is TGTGCCAGCAGGGGACAGAACACCGGGGAGCTGTTTTTT.

The genes are TRBV11-2 and TRBJ1-1; weak D call: TRBD1 (5 bases). This CDR3 has 15 residues. V lost 4 bases and J lost 7, with 19 bases in between. From germline, CDR1 is SGHAT and CDR2 FQNNGV. CDR3 amino acids: CASSYSYRPRVEAFF. DNA of the CDR3: TGTGCCAGCAGCTACAGCTACAGGCCAAGGGTTGAAGCTTTCTTT.

The rearrangement uses TRBV13 and TRBJ2-4; D perhaps matches TRBD2 (6 bases). Germline V gene lookup returns CDR1 PRHDT and CDR2 FYEKMQ (reference sequence). Trimming removed 2 bases from V and 9 bases from J, with 14 bases in between. The CDR3 has 14 amino acids. The CDR3, as DNA: TGTGCCAGCAGCTTATTGGGGGGAGAGAGCATTCAGTACTTC. It translates to CASSLLGGESIQYF. Filled out from reference TRBV13 and TRBJ2-4, the complete variable domain reads AAGVIQSPRHLIKEKRETATLKCYPIPRHDTVYWYQQGPGQDPQFLISFYEKMQSDKGSIPDRFSAQQFSDYHSELNMSSLELGDSALYFCASSLLGGESIQYFGAGTRLSVL.

The genes are TRBV25-1 and TRBJ2-7; 8 nucleotides align to TRBD2. The CDR3 loop spans 13 amino acids. Germline loops: CDR1 MGHDK, CDR2 SYGVNS. J lost 5 bases, V lost 8 bases, and 8 bases had no gene match. The CDR3 spells CASCASGSNEQYF. DNA of the CDR3: TGTGCCAGCTGTGCCAGCGGGAGTAACGAGCAGTACTTC.

The chain's CDR3 is CASSLVSGSQFF. The CDR3 DNA follows: TGCGCCAGCAGCTTGGTCTCTGGCTCGCAGTTCTTC. This chain joins TRBV5-1 and TRBJ2-1; no definite D call. In germline, CDR1 is SGHRS, CDR2 YFSETQ. The CDR3 is made up of 12 amino acids. Trimming stripped 0 bases from V and 12 bases from J, with 10 bases between.

This clone showed up just a few times. The genes are TRBV19 and TRBJ1-6; D is unresolved. This CDR3 has 13 residues. Trimming pared 8 bases from V and 9 bases from J, leaving 14 bases between. Germline CDR1 reads LNHDA; CDR2 reads SQIVND (reference sequence). The CDR3 nucleotides are TGTGCCAGTGCCCCGGGCGGAGGTTCACCCCTCCACTTT. Protein sequence: CASAPGGGSPLHF.

The chain uses TRBV19 and TRBJ2-6; TRBD1 matches 7 bases. In germline, CDR1 is LNHDA, CDR2 SQIVND (reference sequence). The CDR3 consists of 17 residues. Germline trimming cut 3 bases from V and 3 bases from J; bases unmatched to any gene: 8. The CDR3 protein is CASSIRRQGFGANVLTF. CDR3 coding DNA: TGTGCCAGTAGTATTAGAAGACAGGGATTTGGGGCCAACGTCCTGACTTTC.

There are a few counts of this clone. This chain joins TRBV4-2 and TRBJ1-2, with D maybe TRBD1 (6 bases). Trimming took 4 bases from V and 6 from J, leaving 15 bases between them. Germline CDR1 and CDR2: LGHNA and YNFKEQ. This CDR3 has 14 residues. CDR3 in DNA: TGTGCCAGCAGCCGAACAGGGAATGCGGATGGCTACACCTTC. As protein: CASSRTGNADGYTF.

The gene calls are TRBV27 and TRBJ2-1; D is undetermined. With 2 bases removed from V and 1 base from J, the gap between germline ends came to 9 bases. The CDR3 loop spans 15 amino acids. Germline values: CDR1 MNHEY, CDR2 SMNVEV (reference sequence). In DNA, the CDR3 is TGTGCCAGCAGTTTACGAGGCCAATCCTACAATGAGCAGTTCTTC. This codes for CASSLRGQSYNEQFF.

This clone appeared a single time. Here the CDR3 reads CASSGTRPHLNTGELFF. CDR3 nucleotides: TGCGCCAGCAGTGGGACAAGGCCCCACTTAAACACCGGGGAGCTGTTTTTT. This rearrangement joins TRBV10-1 to TRBJ2-2; TRBD1 might be the D (5 bases). The CDR3 sequence is 17 residues long. Germline CDR1 and CDR2: WNHNN and SYGVQD (reference sequence). Trimming stripped 4 bases from V and 2 bases from J, with 17 bases between.

The V gene is TRBV7-2, the J gene TRBJ1-5; D ambiguous. Looked up from germline, CDR1 is SGHTA and CDR2 is FQGNSA. This CDR3 comprises 11 residues. V was clipped by 1 base and J by 9 bases, with 4 bases between them. CDR3 sequence reads: CASSLGGPQHF. CDR3 in DNA: TGTGCCAGCAGCTTAGGAGGGCCCCAGCATTTT. Complete variable domain (other parts from reference TRBV7-2 and TRBJ1-5): GAGVSQSPSNKVTEKGKDVELRCDPISGHTALYWYRQSLGQGLEFLIYFQGNSAPDKSGLPSDRFSAERTGGSVSTLTIQRTQQEDSAVYLCASSLGGPQHFGDGTRLSIL.

This chain links TRBV14 with TRBJ2-5, with a possible D match to TRBD1 (6 bases). The CDR3 totals 16 residues. V lost 1 base to trimming and J lost 4 bases, with 16 bases between them. From germline, CDR1 is SGHDN and CDR2 FVKESK. The CDR3 coding sequence is TGTGCCAGCAGCCAAGCGATATTGGGGGCTGGAGAGACCCAGTACTTC. It codes for CASSQAILGAGETQYF. The complete variable domain, with remaining parts taken from reference TRBV14 and TRBJ2-5, reads EAGVTQFPSHSVIEKGQTVTLRCDPISGHDNLYWYRRVMGKEIKFLLHFVKESKQDESGMPNNRFLAERTGGTYSTLKVQPAELEDSGVYFCASSQAILGAGETQYFGPGTRLLVL.